Shown below are 7 T cell receptor beta chains from a single sample sequenced in a study of patients and donors after allogeneic stem cell transplantation. TCRdb reanalysed the RT-PCR reads using MiXCR and keeps one entry per CDR3 protein. Of more than 850,000 distinct CDR3 sequences in the sample, under 20% were seen once. Sequenced sample: blood, either unsorted or a sorted T cell fraction (not recorded which). Every receptor here comes from a human donor who was either an allogeneic HSCT recipient or a stem cell or donor lymphocyte infusion donor (not recorded which). It is not recorded whose cells these are; they may come from a transplant donor.

This clonotype turned up a few times. The chain carries TRBV9 and TRBJ2-2; TRBD2 matches 10 bases. The CDR3 loop spans 16 amino acids. Germline CDR1 SGDLS, CDR2 YYNGEE. J was trimmed by 7 bases and V by 0 bases; bases with no gene match: 6. The CDR3 reads CASSVGSGGAVGELFF. Written as DNA, the CDR3 is TGTGCCAGCAGCGTAGGCAGCGGGGGGGCCGTCGGGGAGCTGTTTTTT.

This clonotype turned up a few times. The V gene is TRBV7-8, the J gene TRBJ1-2; D is ambiguous. CDR3 length: 15 residues. Germline V gene sequence: CDR1 SGHVS, CDR2 FQNEAQ. Between the trimmed V and J ends, which lost 3 bases and 2 bases, there was a span of 13 bases. CDR3 protein: CASSFYGLINYGYTF. CDR3 nucleotide sequence: TGTGCCAGCAGCTTTTACGGTCTAATCAACTATGGCTACACCTTC.

The chain is built from TRBV5-1 and TRBJ1-4; 7 nucleotides line up with TRBD1. J gave up 7 bases and V 0 bases, and 6 bases lay outside the gene matches. CDR1 is SGHRS, CDR2 YFSETQ, per germline. CDR3 length: 15 residues. Here the CDR3 DNA reads TGCGCCAGCAGCTTGGAAGGGGGCAATTTTGAAAAACTGTTTTTT. Its translation: CASSLEGGNFEKLFF.

This clonotype appeared a few times. J is TRBJ2-3 and V is TRBV6-1, with 11 bases fitting TRBD2. V was pared by 5 bases and J by 2 bases, with 3 bases of the junction left unmatched. CDR3 length: 15 residues. The germline CDR1 and CDR2 sequences are MNHNS and SASEGT. For the CDR3, the DNA is TGTGCCAGCAGTCTAGCGGGGGGTATCACAGATACGCAGTATTTT. Translated: CASSLAGGITDTQYF.

The V call is TRBV20-1, the J call TRBJ2-5; no reliable D call. V was shortened by 2 bases and J by 3 bases, with 7 bases between the two germline ends. Germline CDR1 is DFQATT and CDR2 is SNEGSKA (reference sequence). The CDR3 loop spans 12 amino acids. CDR3 sequence (DNA): TGCAGTGCTAGAATCTGGGAAGAGACCCAGTACTTC. Translated: CSARIWEETQYF.

A few counts support this clonotype. The V gene is TRBV5-1, the J gene TRBJ2-3; the match to TRBD2 covers 7 bases. Unmatched junction bases numbered 11, after V lost 4 bases and J lost 0 bases. The germline gives CDR1 SGHRS, CDR2 YFSETQ. This CDR3 is built from 17 residues. CDR3 protein: CASSGGLLAASTDTQYF. The CDR3 coding sequence is TGCGCCAGCAGCGGGGGACTGCTAGCGGCTAGCACAGATACGCAGTATTTT.

The V and J genes are TRBV12-3 or TRBV12-4 and TRBJ2-1; perhaps TRBD2 as D (5 bases). The V and J ends lost 8 bases and 1 base respectively, with 12 bases between them. CDR3 length equals 14 residues. CDR3 nucleotides: TGTGCCAGCGCGCTTTGGACTTCCTACAATGAGCAGTTCTTC. It codes for CASALWTSYNEQFF.